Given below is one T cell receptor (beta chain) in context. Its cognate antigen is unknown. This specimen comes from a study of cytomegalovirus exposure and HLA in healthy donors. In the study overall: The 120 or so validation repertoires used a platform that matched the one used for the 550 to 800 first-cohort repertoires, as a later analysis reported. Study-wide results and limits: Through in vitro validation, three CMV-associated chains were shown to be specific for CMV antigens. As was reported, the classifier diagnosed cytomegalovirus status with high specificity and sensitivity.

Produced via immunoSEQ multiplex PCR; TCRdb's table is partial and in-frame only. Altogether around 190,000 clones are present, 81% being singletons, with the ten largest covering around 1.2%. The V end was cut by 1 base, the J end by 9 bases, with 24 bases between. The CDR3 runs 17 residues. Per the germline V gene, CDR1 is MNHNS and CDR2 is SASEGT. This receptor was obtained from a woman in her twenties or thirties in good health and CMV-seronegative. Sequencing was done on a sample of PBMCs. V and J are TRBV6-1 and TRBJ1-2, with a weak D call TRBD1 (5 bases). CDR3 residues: CASSEDSWDGGDASYTF. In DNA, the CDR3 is TGTGCCAGCAGTGAAGACTCTTGGGACGGGGGGGATGCTAGCTACACCTTC.